Given below is one T cell receptor beta chain in context. The antigen is unknown. This sample was taken from a study of lymphopenia after photon versus proton radiotherapy. The CDR3 contains 15 residues. Germline assignment: CDR1 KGHSH and CDR2 LQKENI. V lost 1 base to trimming and J lost 4 bases; unmatched junction nucleotides: 0. General study findings and limits: Authors raise, but do not show, better survival with proton therapy. After lymphocyte nadir, photon-treated repertoires showed oligoclonal expansion, especially CD8+ Temra. Proton therapy kept repertoires fairly stable, unlike photons, which gained effector/memory cells.

Libraries were prepared by immunoSEQ multiplex PCR; TCRdb keeps only in-frame clonotypes and omits some of them. Of approximately 150,000 clones in the sample, roughly nine tenths were seen once. The TCR sequence derives from a middle-aged man with gastric cancer. The sequencing used peripheral blood, collected from a patient treated with photon-based radiotherapy. The J gene is TRBJ2-1, the V gene TRBV18, with 11 positions matching TRBD2. CDR3 in amino acids: CASSPLAGGYNEQFF. The CDR3 DNA reads as TGTGCCAGCTCACCACTAGCGGGGGGGTACAATGAGCAGTTCTTC.